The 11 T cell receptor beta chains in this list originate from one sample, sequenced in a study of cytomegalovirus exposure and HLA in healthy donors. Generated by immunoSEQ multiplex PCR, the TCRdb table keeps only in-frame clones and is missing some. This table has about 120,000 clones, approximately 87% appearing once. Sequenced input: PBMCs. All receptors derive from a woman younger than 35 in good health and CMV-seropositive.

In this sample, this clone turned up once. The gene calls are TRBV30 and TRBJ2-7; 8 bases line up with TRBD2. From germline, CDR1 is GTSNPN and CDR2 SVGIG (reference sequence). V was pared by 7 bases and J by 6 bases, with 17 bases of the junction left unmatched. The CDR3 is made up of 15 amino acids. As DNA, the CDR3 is TGTGCCTCCTCCCCTGGGGACGGGAGGGCAACCGAGCAGTACTTC. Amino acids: CASSPGDGRATEQYF.

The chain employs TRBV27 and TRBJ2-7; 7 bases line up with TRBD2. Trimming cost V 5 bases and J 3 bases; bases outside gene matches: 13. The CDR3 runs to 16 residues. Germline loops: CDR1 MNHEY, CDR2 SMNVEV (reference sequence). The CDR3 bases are TGTGCCAGCAGTCCTTGGATGCGGGAGAGCGACTACGAGCAGTACTTC. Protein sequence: CASSPWMRESDYEQYF.

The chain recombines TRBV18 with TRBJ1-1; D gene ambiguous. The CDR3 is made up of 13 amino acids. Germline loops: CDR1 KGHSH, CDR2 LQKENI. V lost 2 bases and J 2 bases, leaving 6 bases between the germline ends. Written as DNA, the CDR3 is TGTGCCAGCTCACCATTTCCTAACACTGAAGCTTTCTTT. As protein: CASSPFPNTEAFF.

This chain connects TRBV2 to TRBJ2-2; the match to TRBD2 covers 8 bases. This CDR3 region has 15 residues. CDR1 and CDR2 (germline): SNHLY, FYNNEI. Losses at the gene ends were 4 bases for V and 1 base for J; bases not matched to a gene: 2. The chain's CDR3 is CASSATSENTGELFF. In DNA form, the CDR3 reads TGTGCCAGCAGTGCGACTAGCGAGAACACCGGGGAGCTGTTTTTT.

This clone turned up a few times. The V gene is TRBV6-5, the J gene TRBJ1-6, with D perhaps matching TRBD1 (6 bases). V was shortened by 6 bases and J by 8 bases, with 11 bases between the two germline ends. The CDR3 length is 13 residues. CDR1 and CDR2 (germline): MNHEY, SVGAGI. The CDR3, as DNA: TGTGCCAGCAGCAATGGACAGTATTCACCCCTCCACTTT. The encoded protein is CASSNGQYSPLHF.

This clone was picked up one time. CDR3 residues: CASSFQGNYGYTF. CDR3 sequence (DNA): TGTGCCAGCAGCTTTCAGGGGAACTATGGCTACACCTTC. The J gene is TRBJ1-2, the V gene TRBV5-4; perhaps TRBD1 as D (6 bases). In germline, CDR1 is SGHNT, CDR2 YYREEE (reference sequence). The CDR3 consists of 13 residues. V shed 2 bases and J shed 2 bases, with 7 bases lying between them.

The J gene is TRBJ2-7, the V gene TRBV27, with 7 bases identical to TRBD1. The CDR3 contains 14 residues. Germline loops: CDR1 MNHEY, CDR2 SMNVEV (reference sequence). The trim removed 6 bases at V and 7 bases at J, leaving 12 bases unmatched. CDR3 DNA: TGTGCCAGCAGACGAATAGACAGGGCTGGGGAGCAGTACTTC. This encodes CASRRIDRAGEQYF.

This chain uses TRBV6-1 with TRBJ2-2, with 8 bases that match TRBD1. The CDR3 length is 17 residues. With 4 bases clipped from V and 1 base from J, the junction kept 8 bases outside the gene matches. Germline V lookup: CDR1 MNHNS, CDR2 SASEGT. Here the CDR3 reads CASSGHRGALNTGELFF. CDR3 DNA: TGTGCCAGCAGTGGCCACAGGGGGGCGTTGAACACCGGGGAGCTGTTTTTT.

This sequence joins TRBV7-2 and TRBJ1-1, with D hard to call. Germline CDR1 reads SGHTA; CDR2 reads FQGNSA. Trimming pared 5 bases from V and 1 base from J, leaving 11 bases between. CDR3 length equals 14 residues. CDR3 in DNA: TGTGCCAGCAGCCAAACCGCGAGGAACACTGAAGCTTTCTTT. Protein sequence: CASSQTARNTEAFF.

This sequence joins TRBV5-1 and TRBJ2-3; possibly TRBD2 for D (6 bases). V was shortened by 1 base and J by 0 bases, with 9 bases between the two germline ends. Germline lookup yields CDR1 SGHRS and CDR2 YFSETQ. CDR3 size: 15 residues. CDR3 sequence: CASSLLGRSTDTQYF. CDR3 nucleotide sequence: TGCGCCAGCAGCTTGTTGGGGAGGAGCACAGATACGCAGTATTTT.

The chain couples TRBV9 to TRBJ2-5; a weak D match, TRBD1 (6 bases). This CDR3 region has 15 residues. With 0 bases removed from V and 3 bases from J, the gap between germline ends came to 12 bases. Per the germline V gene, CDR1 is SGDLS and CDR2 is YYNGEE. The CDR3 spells CASSVAPTGEETQYF. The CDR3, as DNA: TGTGCCAGCAGCGTAGCCCCGACAGGCGAAGAGACCCAGTACTTC.